This is a list of T cell receptor beta chains from one sample in a study of T cell responses to AZD1222 COVID-19 vaccine. The protocol was immunoSEQ multiplex PCR, while the TCRdb copy is restricted to in-frame clones and leaves out a portion. This sample has some 150,000 clones, with about 92% found just once. This specimen consisted of peripheral blood, obtained 28 days after the second AZD1222 dose. Receptors originate from an adult who received the AZD1222 COVID-19 vaccine. Both conserved end residues are part of each CDR3. A D gene is named only where the DNA matches it firmly. A clone size is listed for some rows: how often the clone was seen (once, few, many), or a class if it is expanded.

v_gene,j_gene,d_gene,abundance,CDR3nt,CDR3aa
TRBV7-9,TRBJ2-1,TRBD1,few,TGTGCCAGCAGCGCAACAGGGGTCCCCTCGTCCTACAATGAGCAGTTCTTC,CASSATGVPSSYNEQFF
TRBV5-1,TRBJ1-1,NA,NA,TGCGCCAGCAGCTCGGCCGGGATGGGGGTGAACACTGAAGCTTTCTTT,CASSSAGMGVNTEAFF
TRBV9,TRBJ2-7,NA,NA,TGTGCCAGCAGCCCAGCAGGGGCTTTCTACGAGCAGTACTTC,CASSPAGAFYEQYF
TRBV20-1,TRBJ2-7,NA,NA,TGCAGTGCTAGTGGCAGGGAGGCGCAGTACTTC,CSASGREAQYF
TRBV28,TRBJ1-1,TRBD1,NA,TGTGCCAGCAGCCGGACAGGGGGCACTGAAGCTTTCTTT,CASSRTGGTEAFF
TRBV27,TRBJ2-5,NA,NA,TGTGCCAGCAGGAGGGGTCGGACTCCAAGTAGTCAAGAGACCCAGTACTTC,CASRRGRTPSSQETQYF
TRBV7-2,TRBJ1-1,TRBD1,NA,TGTGCCAGCAGCCGGGGGACAGGGGTGAGTGAAGCTTTCTTT,CASSRGTGVSEAFF
TRBV12-3/TRBV12-4,TRBJ2-7,TRBD1,NA,TGTGCCAGCAGTGCGGACAGGCCGCACGAGCAGTACTTC,CASSADRPHEQYF
TRBV4-3,TRBJ2-1,NA,NA,TGCGCCAGCAGCCAAGAATCTCCCCCATACAATGAGCAGTTCTTC,CASSQESPPYNEQFF
TRBV10-3,TRBJ1-2,NA,NA,TGTGCCATGAACGCAAACGAACAGGGTTTCTATGGCTACACCTTC,CAMNANEQGFYGYTF
TRBV5-1,TRBJ2-5,TRBD2,NA,TGCGCCAGCAGCTTGGGACTAGCGGGAGGAGTCTCCGAGACCCAGTACTTC,CASSLGLAGGVSETQYF
TRBV15,TRBJ2-7,NA,NA,TGTGCCACCAGCAGTGCTCCCCGAGATTTCCCTAGCTCCTACGAGCAGTACTTC,CATSSAPRDFPSSYEQYF
TRBV10-3,TRBJ2-3,NA,NA,TGTGCCATCTTGGCGCGGAGCACAGATACGCAGTATTTT,CAILARSTDTQYF
TRBV13,TRBJ2-3,NA,NA,TGTGCCAGCAGCTTAGCCCTTGCGTCGTACACAGATACGCAGTATTTT,CASSLALASYTDTQYF
TRBV5-4,TRBJ2-3,NA,NA,TGTGCCAGCAGCTTGGGACAGGCAGATACGCAGTATTTT,CASSLGQADTQYF
TRBV19,TRBJ2-7,NA,NA,TGTGCCAGTAGAAACAGGGACTACGAGCAGTACTTC,CASRNRDYEQYF
TRBV27,TRBJ2-7,NA,NA,TGTGCCAGCAGTTCCGGGGTTTACTACGAGCAGTACTTC,CASSSGVYYEQYF
TRBV9,TRBJ1-2,NA,NA,TGTGCCAGCAGCGTAGTTCCGGACCGGCAATCCTATGGCTACACCTTC,CASSVVPDRQSYGYTF
TRBV5-6,TRBJ1-6,TRBD1,once,TGTGCCAGCAGCTTGGCCTGGGGACAGGAAAATTCACCCCTCCACTTT,CASSLAWGQENSPLHF
TRBV18,TRBJ1-4,NA,NA,TGTGCCAGCTCACCACGGCAGGAGGTGGATGAAAAACTGTTTTTT,CASSPRQEVDEKLFF
TRBV18,TRBJ2-5,TRBD2,NA,TGTGCCAGCTCACCACCCGCGGTAGCGGGAGTCCAAGAGACCCAGTACTTC,CASSPPAVAGVQETQYF
TRBV6-5,TRBJ1-1,NA,NA,TGTGCCAGCAGAATAACAGTGAACACTGAAGCTTTCTTT,CASRITVNTEAFF
TRBV5-1,TRBJ2-5,TRBD1,NA,TGCGCCAGCAGCGGAAAAGGGACAGGGGCCGGAGAGACCCAGTACTTC,CASSGKGTGAGETQYF
TRBV11-3,TRBJ2-1,NA,NA,TGTGCCAGCAGCTTCGCCCCAGAGCTAGGGAATGAGCAGTTCTTC,CASSFAPELGNEQFF
TRBV7-3,TRBJ2-1,NA,once,TGTGCCAGCAGCTCTAACAGGGCCTCCTACAATGAGCAGTTCTTC,CASSSNRASYNEQFF
TRBV27,TRBJ1-2,NA,NA,TGTGCCAGCAGTTTAAGGGGGACGCACTACACCTTC,CASSLRGTHYTF
TRBV19,TRBJ2-1,NA,NA,TGTGCCAGTAAAAATACAGGGGAGGTGGCTCAAGATGAGCAGTTCTTC,CASKNTGEVAQDEQFF
TRBV9,TRBJ1-1,NA,NA,TGTGCCAGCAGCCCCCGACAGGACACTGAAGCTTTCTTT,CASSPRQDTEAFF
TRBV19,TRBJ2-1,TRBD1,NA,TGTGCCAGTAGTATAGATCGGGCAGGGACAGGTGAGCAGTTCTTC,CASSIDRAGTGEQFF
TRBV5-4,TRBJ1-1,NA,NA,TGTGCCAGCAGCTTACAGGTGGGGGAAGCTTTCTTT,CASSLQVGEAFF
TRBV27,TRBJ2-5,NA,NA,TGTGCCACCCAAGGGTGGGGGGCGGAAGAGACCCAGTACTTC,CATQGWGAEETQYF
TRBV6-2/TRBV6-3,TRBJ2-2,NA,NA,TGTGCCAGCAGCCGACTAAGCACCGGGGAGCTGTTTTTT,CASSRLSTGELFF
TRBV28,TRBJ1-2,TRBD1,few,TGTGCCAGCAGTCCGGGACAGGGGGCGCTTGGCTACACCTTC,CASSPGQGALGYTF
TRBV18,TRBJ1-1,NA,NA,TGTGCCAGCTCACCAGGGGGCAGTTTGAGGAACACTGAAGCTTTCTTT,CASSPGGSLRNTEAFF
TRBV7-9,TRBJ2-7,TRBD1,NA,TGTGCCAGCAGCTTAGTCGGGACAGGGAACTACGAGCAGTACTTC,CASSLVGTGNYEQYF
TRBV19,TRBJ2-3,NA,NA,TGTGCCAGTAGTATCCTGTCCCGCACAGATACGCAGTATTTT,CASSILSRTDTQYF
TRBV6-1,TRBJ1-5,NA,NA,TGTGCCAGCAGTGAACAAGGGAGAGGTTTAAAGCCCCAGCATTTT,CASSEQGRGLKPQHF
TRBV6-5,TRBJ1-1,NA,NA,TGTGCCAGCAGTCCTCCAGGGTGGAATGAAGCTTTCTTT,CASSPPGWNEAFF
TRBV9,TRBJ2-2,TRBD2,NA,TGTGCCAGCAGCGTAACCGGGACTAGCGGCGGGGAGCTGTTTTTT,CASSVTGTSGGELFF
TRBV10-2,TRBJ1-1,NA,NA,TGCGCCAGCAGTGGGGTCCGGACAGCCACTGAAGCTTTCTTT,CASSGVRTATEAFF
TRBV6-2/TRBV6-3,TRBJ2-3,NA,NA,TGTGCCAGCAGCAGGGACCCCCCCCCGACAGATACGCAGTATTTT,CASSRDPPPTDTQYF
TRBV29-1,TRBJ2-1,TRBD2,NA,TGCAGCGTTGGCGGCGGGACTAGCGGGAGTGGTAATGAGCAGTTCTTC,CSVGGGTSGSGNEQFF
TRBV28,TRBJ2-1,TRBD2,NA,TGTGCCAGCAGTTGGAGCGGGAGAGACAATGAGCAGTTCTTC,CASSWSGRDNEQFF
TRBV15,TRBJ2-2,NA,NA,TGTGCCACCAGCACACCCGGGGGGAACACCGGGGAGCTGTTTTTT,CATSTPGGNTGELFF
TRBV6-5,TRBJ1-2,NA,NA,TGTGCCAGCAGTAGATCCTCTAACTATGGCTACACCTTC,CASSRSSNYGYTF
TRBV5-1,TRBJ2-7,TRBD1,NA,TGCGCCAGCAGCTTGGGCTCCGGGGGACAGGGGTACGAGCAGTACTTC,CASSLGSGGQGYEQYF
TRBV5-1,TRBJ2-5,TRBD1,NA,TGCGCCAGCAGCTTGGGGGCTACAGGGGTCGTGGAGACCCAGTACTTC,CASSLGATGVVETQYF
TRBV29-1,TRBJ1-1,NA,once,TGCAGCGTTGAGAGTTTCGGTCGGGATACTGAAGCTTTCTTT,CSVESFGRDTEAFF
TRBV19,TRBJ2-3,TRBD1,NA,TGTGCCAGTACGAGGACAGGGGTGACAGATACGCAGTATTTT,CASTRTGVTDTQYF
TRBV6-5,TRBJ1-1,NA,NA,TGTGCCAGCAGTTACGGGGGGGCGATGAACACTGAAGCTTTCTTT,CASSYGGAMNTEAFF
TRBV10-3,TRBJ2-7,NA,NA,TGTGCCATCAGTGACCCAGTAACTACCTACGAGCAGTACTTC,CAISDPVTTYEQYF
TRBV5-1,TRBJ1-1,TRBD1,once,TGCGCCAGCAGCCAGGACAGGGGCATGAACACTGAAGCTTTCTTT,CASSQDRGMNTEAFF
TRBV5-1,TRBJ1-4,NA,once,TGCGCCAGCAGCCTCACAGCCGAAATTAATGAAAAACTGTTTTTT,CASSLTAEINEKLFF